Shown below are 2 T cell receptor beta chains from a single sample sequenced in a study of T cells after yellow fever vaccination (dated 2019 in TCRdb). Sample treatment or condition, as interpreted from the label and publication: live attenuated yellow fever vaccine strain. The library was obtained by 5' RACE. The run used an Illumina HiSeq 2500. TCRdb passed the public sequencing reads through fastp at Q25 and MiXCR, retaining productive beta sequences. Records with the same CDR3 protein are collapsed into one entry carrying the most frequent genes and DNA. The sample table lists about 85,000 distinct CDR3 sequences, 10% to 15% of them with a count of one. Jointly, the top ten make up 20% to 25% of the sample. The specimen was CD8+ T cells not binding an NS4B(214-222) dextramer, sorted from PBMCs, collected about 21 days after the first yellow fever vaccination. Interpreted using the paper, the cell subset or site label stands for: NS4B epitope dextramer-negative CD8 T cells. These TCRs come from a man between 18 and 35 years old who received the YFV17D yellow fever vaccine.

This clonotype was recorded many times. The DNA of the CDR3 is TGTGCCAGCAGCTCAACTGGGGATACGCAGTATTTT. It codes for CASSSTGDTQYF. The chain joins TRBV9 to TRBJ2-3; D gene ambiguous. Trimming took 4 bases from V and 6 from J, leaving 9 bases between them. The CDR3 runs to 12 residues. Germline V lookup: CDR1 SGDLS, CDR2 YYNGEE.

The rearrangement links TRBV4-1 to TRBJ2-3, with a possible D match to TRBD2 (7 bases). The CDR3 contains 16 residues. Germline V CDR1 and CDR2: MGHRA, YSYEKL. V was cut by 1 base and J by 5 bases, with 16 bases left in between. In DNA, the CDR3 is TGCGCCAGCAGCCAAGTAGGGGGGGCCCTCGAAGATACGCAGTATTTT. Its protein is CASSQVGGALEDTQYF.